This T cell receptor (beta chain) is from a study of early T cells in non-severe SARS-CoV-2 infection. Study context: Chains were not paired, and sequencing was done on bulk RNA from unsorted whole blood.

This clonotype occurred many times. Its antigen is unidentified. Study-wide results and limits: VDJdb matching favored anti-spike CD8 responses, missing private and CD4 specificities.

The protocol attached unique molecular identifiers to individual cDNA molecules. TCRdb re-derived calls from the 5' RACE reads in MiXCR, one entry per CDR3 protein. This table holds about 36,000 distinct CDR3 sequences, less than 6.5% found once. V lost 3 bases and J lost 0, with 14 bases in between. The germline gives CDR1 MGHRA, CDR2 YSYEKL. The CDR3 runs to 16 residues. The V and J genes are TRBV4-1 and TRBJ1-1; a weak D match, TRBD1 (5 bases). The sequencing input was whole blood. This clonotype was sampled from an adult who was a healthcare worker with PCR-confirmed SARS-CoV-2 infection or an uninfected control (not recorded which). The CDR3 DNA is TGCGCCAGCAGCCACACCCCCGGGACGGTGAACACTGAAGCTTTCTTT. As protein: CASSHTPGTVNTEAFF.